Each of the 11 T cell receptor beta chains below was sequenced from the same sample in a study of T cells in Graves' hyperthyroidism and ophthalmopathy. RNA transcripts gave rise to amplified TCR beta CDR3 regions. The HTBI primer set was used in a first-round RT-PCR of the TCR CDR3. TCRdb re-derived calls from the multiplex PCR reads in MiXCR, one entry per CDR3 protein. There are some 620,000 distinct CDR3 sequences in the sample; around 15% occur only once, and less than 4.5% lies in the top ten. Sequencing was carried out using blood. All receptors come from a woman aged 30 to 39 with Graves' hyperthyroidism.

This clonotype was counted at least ten times. This chain links TRBV11-3 with TRBJ1-1, with D hard to call. This CDR3 has 14 amino acids. Germline lookup yields CDR1 SGHNT and CDR2 YENEEA. Trimming stripped 1 base from V and 1 base from J, with 7 bases between. For the CDR3, the DNA is TGTGCCAGCAGCTTAGGGTTTACGAACACTGAAGCTTTCTTT. It encodes CASSLGFTNTEAFF.

The V call is TRBV6-1, the J call TRBJ1-6, with D possibly matching TRBD1 (5 bases). The CDR3 consists of 13 residues. Germline CDR1 is MNHNS and CDR2 is SASEGT. The ends were cut back, 5 bases at V and 10 bases at J, with 12 bases in the middle. DNA of the CDR3: TGTGCCAGCAGTTTGGAGGGGCCCTCACCCCTCCACTTT. Its translation: CASSLEGPSPLHF.

In this sample, this clonotype turned up many times. This chain joins TRBV28 and TRBJ2-4, with D perhaps TRBD1 (6 bases). Looked up from germline, CDR1 is MDHEN and CDR2 is SYDVKM. Trimming shortened V by 6 bases and J by 1 base, and 10 bases separated the two germline ends. The CDR3 contains 14 residues. The CDR3 nucleotides are TGTGCCAGCAGCCACAGGGACGCCAAAAACATTCAGTACTTC. Its translation: CASSHRDAKNIQYF.

The chain combines TRBV20-1 with TRBJ2-7; TRBD1 is a possible D gene (8 bases). Trimming pared 6 bases from V and 6 bases from J, leaving 27 bases between. CDR1 and CDR2 from the germline V gene are DFQATT and SNEGSKA (reference sequence). The CDR3 sequence is 16 residues long. CDR3 region: CSAGSDRGLPQFEQYF. The CDR3 region has the DNA TGCAGTGCGGGGAGCGACAGGGGACTACCCCAGTTCGAGCAGTACTTC.

This clonotype was observed a handful of times. The chain uses TRBV10-3 and TRBJ2-3, with D possibly being TRBD1 (6 bases). The CDR3 contains 16 residues. Germline V gene lookup returns CDR1 ENHRY and CDR2 SYGVKD. Trimming took off 0 bases at V and 0 bases at J, with 10 bases between the two ends. The CDR3 DNA is TGTGCCATCAGTGAGTCGACAGGAGTCAGCACAGATACGCAGTATTTT. It translates to CAISESTGVSTDTQYF.

At least ten counts were recorded for this clonotype. This chain connects TRBV7-8 to TRBJ1-5, with a weak D call TRBD1 (5 bases). Per the germline V gene, CDR1 is SGHVS and CDR2 is FQNEAQ. V lost 2 bases, J lost 7 bases, and 9 bases lay in between. The CDR3 runs 13 residues. The CDR3 DNA sequence: TGTGCCAGCAGCTTAACGGACAAGCAGCCCCAGCATTTT. Its translation is CASSLTDKQPQHF.

This clonotype appeared many times. The chain combines TRBV9 with TRBJ1-1; TRBD1 might be the D (5 bases). Trimming took 7 bases from V and 7 from J, leaving 14 bases between them. CDR1 SGDLS and CDR2 YYNGEE come from the germline V gene. This CDR3 is built from 12 residues. In DNA, the CDR3 is TGTGCCAGCGGGCAGGGCGATTTTGAAGCTTTCTTT. This encodes CASGQGDFEAFF.

This clonotype was counted many times. This chain uses TRBV27 with TRBJ2-3, with TRBD1 matching over 9 bases. CDR1 MNHEY and CDR2 SMNVEV come from the germline V gene (reference sequence). V lost 7 bases and J lost 6; bases outside the gene matches: 11. The CDR3 loop spans 15 amino acids. In nucleotides, the CDR3 is TGTGCCAGCAAAGGAACCGGGACAGGGAAGGATACGCAGTATTTT. Translating it yields CASKGTGTGKDTQYF.

In its sample, this clonotype was seen many times. J is TRBJ2-5 and V is TRBV5-5; D possibly corresponds to TRBD2 (6 bases). Germline-derived CDR1 and CDR2 are SGHKS and YYEKEE (reference sequence). The V end lost 4 bases, the J end lost 1 base, and 11 bases lay between the germline ends. The length of the CDR3 is 14 residues. The CDR3 bases are TGTGCCAGCAGCCTAGGAGGGGTCCAAGAGACCCAGTACTTC. Encoded protein: CASSLGGVQETQYF.

There are a few counts of this clonotype. The chain links TRBV28 to TRBJ1-1, with 7 bases aligning to TRBD1. Losses at the gene ends were 4 bases for V and 6 bases for J; bases not matched to a gene: 8. The CDR3 runs to 14 residues. Germline V gives CDR1 MDHEN, CDR2 SYDVKM. CDR3 loop: CASSSGQVEPEAFF. The DNA for the CDR3 is TGTGCCAGCAGTTCCGGACAGGTCGAGCCTGAAGCTTTCTTT.

A few counts support this clonotype. The chain recombines TRBV19 with TRBJ1-5; D gene ambiguous. The V gene's germline CDR1 is LNHDA and CDR2 SQIVND (reference sequence). The CDR3 runs to 14 residues. Trimming took off 3 bases at V and 6 bases at J, with 12 bases between the two ends. The CDR3 DNA reads TGTGCCAGTAGTATTGGTGGGTCCGCTCAGCCCCAGCATTTT. This sequence encodes CASSIGGSAQPQHF.